This TCR beta chain stems from a study of OX40 agonist ivuxolimab in advanced cancers. Study details: Patients were treated with intravenous ivuxolimab, dosed at 0.01 to 10 mg/kg and infused every 2 weeks. Study outcomes and limitations: Relatively little clonal expansion, among the lowest observed, appeared in partial responders at 0.1-3.0 mg/kg.

Clones were read by immunoSEQ multiplex PCR, and TCRdb kept only the in-frame ones, dropping some. The sample holds some 45,000 clones, about 89% seen once. Worth noting for this clone: The antigen remains undetermined.

CDR1 MGHRA and CDR2 YSYEKL come from the germline V gene. V lost 1 base, J lost 1 base, and 7 bases lay in between. The CDR3 covers 15 residues. The specimen was CD4+ or CD8+ T cells sorted from blood, collected in a trial of the OX40 agonist ivuxolimab. The receptor's source is an adult with an advanced solid tumor such as melanoma, head and neck, liver or kidney cancer. The gene calls are TRBV4-1 and TRBJ2-2; tentative D call: TRBD1 (5 bases). CDR3 amino acids: CASSQGTLNTGELFF. CDR3 DNA sequence: TGCGCCAGCAGCCAAGGGACACTGAACACCGGGGAGCTGTTTTTT.